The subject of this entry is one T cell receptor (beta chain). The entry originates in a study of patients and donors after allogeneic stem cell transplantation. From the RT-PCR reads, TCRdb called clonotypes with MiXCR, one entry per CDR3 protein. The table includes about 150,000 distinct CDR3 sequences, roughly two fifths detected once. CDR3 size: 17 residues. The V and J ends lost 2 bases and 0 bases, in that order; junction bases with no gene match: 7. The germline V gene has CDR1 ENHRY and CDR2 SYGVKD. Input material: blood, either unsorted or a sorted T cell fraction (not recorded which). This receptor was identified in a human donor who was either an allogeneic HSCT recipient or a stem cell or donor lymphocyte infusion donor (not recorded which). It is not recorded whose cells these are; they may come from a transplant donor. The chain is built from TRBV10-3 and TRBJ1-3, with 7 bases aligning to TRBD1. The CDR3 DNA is TGTGCCATCAGTGAGACGGCAGGGGGGGTCTCTGGAAACACCATATATTTT. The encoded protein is CAISETAGGVSGNTIYF.